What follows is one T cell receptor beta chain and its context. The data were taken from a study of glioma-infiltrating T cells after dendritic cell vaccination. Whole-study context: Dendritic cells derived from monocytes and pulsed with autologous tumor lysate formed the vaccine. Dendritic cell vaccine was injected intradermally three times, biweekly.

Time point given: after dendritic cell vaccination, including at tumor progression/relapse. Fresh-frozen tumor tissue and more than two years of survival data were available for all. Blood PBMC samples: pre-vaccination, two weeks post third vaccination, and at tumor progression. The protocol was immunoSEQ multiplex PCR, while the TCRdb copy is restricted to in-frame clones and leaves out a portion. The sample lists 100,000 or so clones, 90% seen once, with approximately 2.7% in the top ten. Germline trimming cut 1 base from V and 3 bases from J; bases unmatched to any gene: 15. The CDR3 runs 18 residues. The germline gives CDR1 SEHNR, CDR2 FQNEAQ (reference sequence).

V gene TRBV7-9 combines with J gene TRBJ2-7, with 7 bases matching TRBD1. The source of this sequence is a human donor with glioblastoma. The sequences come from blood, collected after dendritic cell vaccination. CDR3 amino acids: CASSLGLHNQGVGYEQYF. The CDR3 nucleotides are TGTGCCAGCAGCTTAGGTCTCCACAATCAGGGGGTAGGCTACGAGCAGTACTTC.